This note documents a single TCR beta chain sequence. The sample comes from a study of T cells in localized non-small cell lung cancer. V lost 3 bases and J 6 bases, leaving 10 bases between the germline ends. The CDR3 runs 13 residues. Germline V lookup: CDR1 SGHTA, CDR2 FQGTGA. The method was immunoSEQ multiplex PCR; TCRdb's version includes in-frame clones alone and lacks a portion of them. This sample has under 100,000 clones, with more than 70% found just once. The chain is built from TRBV7-3 and TRBJ2-3; D possibly uses TRBD1 or TRBD2 (5 bases each). The origin of this receptor is a woman between 35 and 70 years old with stage I squamous cell lung carcinoma. The sequencing here drew on peripheral blood, taken before any cancer treatment. CDR3 residues: CASSLGREDTQYF. DNA for the CDR3: TGTGCCAGCAGCTTGGGACGAGAGGATACGCAGTATTTT.